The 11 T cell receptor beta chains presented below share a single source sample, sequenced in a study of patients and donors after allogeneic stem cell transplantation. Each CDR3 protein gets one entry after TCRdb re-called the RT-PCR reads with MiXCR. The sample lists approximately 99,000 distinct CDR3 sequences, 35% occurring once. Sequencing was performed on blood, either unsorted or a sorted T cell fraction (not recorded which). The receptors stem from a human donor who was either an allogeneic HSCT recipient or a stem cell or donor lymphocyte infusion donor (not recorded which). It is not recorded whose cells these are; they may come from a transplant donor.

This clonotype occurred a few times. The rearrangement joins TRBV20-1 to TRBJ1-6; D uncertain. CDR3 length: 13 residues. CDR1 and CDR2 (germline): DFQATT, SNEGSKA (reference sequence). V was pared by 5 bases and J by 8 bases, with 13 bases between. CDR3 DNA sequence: TGCAGTGCTCGCCGGGGAGGTGATTCACCCCTCCACTTT. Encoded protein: CSARRGGDSPLHF.

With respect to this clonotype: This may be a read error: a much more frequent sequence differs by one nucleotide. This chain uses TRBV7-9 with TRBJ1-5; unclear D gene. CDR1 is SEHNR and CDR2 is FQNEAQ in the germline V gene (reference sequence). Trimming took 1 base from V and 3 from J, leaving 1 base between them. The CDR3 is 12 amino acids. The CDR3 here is CASSLDNQPQHF. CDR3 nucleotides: TGTGCCAGCAGCTTAGACAATCAGCCCCAGCATTTT. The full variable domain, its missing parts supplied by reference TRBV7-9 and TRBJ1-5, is DTGVSQNPRHKITKRGQNVTFRCDPISEHNRLYWYRQTLGQGPEFLTYFQNEAQLEKSRLLSDRFSAERPKGSFSTLEIQRTEQGDSAMYLCASSLDNQPQHFGDGTRLSIL.

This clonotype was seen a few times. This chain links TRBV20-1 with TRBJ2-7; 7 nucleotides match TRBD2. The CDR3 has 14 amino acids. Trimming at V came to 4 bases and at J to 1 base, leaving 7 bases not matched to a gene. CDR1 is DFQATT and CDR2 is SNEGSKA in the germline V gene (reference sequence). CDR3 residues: CSANLGGRSYEQYF. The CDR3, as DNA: TGCAGTGCTAACTTGGGAGGGCGGTCCTACGAGCAGTACTTC.

In DNA, the CDR3 is TGTGCCAGCAGACCTAGCGGGAGGGGTGGGTATACGCAGTATTTT. This encodes CASRPSGRGGYTQYF. This chain links TRBV11-2 with TRBJ2-3; 12 bases match TRBD2. This CDR3 spans 15 amino acids. Per germline, CDR1 SGHAT and CDR2 FQNNGV. J gave up 7 bases and V 6 bases, and 8 bases lay outside the gene matches.

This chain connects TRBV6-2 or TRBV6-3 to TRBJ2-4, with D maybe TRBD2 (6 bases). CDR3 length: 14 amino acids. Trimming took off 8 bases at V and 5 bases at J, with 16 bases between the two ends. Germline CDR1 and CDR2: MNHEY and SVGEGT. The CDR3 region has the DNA TGTGCCAGCGGAACATGGGACTCCCAAAACATTCAGTACTTC. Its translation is CASGTWDSQNIQYF.

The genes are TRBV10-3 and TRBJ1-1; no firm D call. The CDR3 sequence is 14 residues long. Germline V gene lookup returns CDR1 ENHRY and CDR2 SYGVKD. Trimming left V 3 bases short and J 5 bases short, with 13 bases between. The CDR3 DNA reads TGTGCCATCAGTGATTCCGAAAGAAGGACTGAAGCTTTCTTT. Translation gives CAISDSERRTEAFF.

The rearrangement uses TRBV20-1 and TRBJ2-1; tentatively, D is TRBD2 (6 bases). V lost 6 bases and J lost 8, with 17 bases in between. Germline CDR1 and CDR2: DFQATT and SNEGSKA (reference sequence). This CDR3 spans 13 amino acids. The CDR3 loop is CSATPTRRYEQFF. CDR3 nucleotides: TGCAGTGCCACTCCGACTAGGCGGTATGAGCAGTTCTTC.

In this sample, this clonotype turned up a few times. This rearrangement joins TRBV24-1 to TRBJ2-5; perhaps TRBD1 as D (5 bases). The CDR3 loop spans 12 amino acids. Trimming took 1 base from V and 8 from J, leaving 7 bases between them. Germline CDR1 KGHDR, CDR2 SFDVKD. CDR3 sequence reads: CATSDFQGTQYF. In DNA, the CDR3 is TGTGCCACCAGTGATTTCCAGGGAACCCAGTACTTC.

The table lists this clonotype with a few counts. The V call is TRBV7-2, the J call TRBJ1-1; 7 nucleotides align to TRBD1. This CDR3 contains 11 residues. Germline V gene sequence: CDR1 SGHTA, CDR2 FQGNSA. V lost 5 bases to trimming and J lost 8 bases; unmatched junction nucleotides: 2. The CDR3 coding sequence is TGTGCCAGCAGCAAGACAGGGGAAGCTTTCTTT. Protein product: CASSKTGEAFF.

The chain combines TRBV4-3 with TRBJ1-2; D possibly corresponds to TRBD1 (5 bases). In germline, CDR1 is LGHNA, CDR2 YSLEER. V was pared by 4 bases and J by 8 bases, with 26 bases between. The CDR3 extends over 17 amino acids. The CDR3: CASSPGTTANTPAGYTF. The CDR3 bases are TGCGCCAGCAGCCCTGGGACGACAGCGAATACCCCTGCCGGCTACACCTTC.

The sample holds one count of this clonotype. CDR3 sequence: CASSFGLAPNNEQFF. The DNA for the CDR3 is TGTGCCAGCAGTTTCGGGCTAGCGCCCAACAATGAGCAGTTCTTC. The chain uses TRBV12-3 or TRBV12-4 and TRBJ2-1; weak D call: TRBD2 (6 bases). The CDR3 consists of 15 residues. V dropped 3 bases and J dropped 5 bases, with 14 bases sitting between them.